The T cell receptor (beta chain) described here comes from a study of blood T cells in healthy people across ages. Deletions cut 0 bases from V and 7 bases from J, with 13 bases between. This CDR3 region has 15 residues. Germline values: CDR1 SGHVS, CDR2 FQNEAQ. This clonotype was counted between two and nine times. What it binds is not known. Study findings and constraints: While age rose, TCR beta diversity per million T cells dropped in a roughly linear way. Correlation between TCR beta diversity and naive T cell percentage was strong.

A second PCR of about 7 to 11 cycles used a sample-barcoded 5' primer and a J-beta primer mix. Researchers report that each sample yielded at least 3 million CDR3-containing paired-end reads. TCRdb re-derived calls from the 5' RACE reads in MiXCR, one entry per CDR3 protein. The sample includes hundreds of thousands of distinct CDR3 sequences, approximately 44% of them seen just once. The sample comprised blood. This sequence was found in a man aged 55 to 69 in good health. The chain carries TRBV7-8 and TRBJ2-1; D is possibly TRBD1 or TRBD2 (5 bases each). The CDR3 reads CASSLATGPWNEQFF. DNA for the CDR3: TGTGCCAGCAGCTTAGCGACGGGGCCGTGGAATGAGCAGTTCTTC.